A selection of T cell receptor beta chains follows, all from one sample in a study of OX40 agonist ivuxolimab in advanced cancers. Libraries were prepared by immunoSEQ multiplex PCR; TCRdb keeps only in-frame clonotypes and omits some of them. This sample has 64,000 or so clones; 83% occur once, and the top ten carry approximately 0.7%. This sample comprised CD4+ or CD8+ T cells sorted from blood, obtained in a trial of the OX40 agonist ivuxolimab. These TCRs come from an adult with an advanced solid tumor such as melanoma, head and neck, liver or kidney cancer. The CDR3 runs from the conserved cysteine through the conserved F or W. A D gene is named only where the DNA matches it firmly. Not all rows give a size; the values are once, few, many and, for expanded clones, a class.

cdr3_length j_call v_call clone_size d_call cdr3_nt cdr3_aa
15 TRBJ1-5 TRBV6-5 . . TGTGCCAGCAGTTATAGGAAGAATAGCAATCAGCCCCAGCATTTT CASSYRKNSNQPQHF
16 TRBJ2-5 TRBV18 . TRBD1 TGTGCCAGCTCACCATCAGGGACAGGGGGCGTAAAGACCCAGTACTTC CASSPSGTGGVKTQYF
12 TRBJ2-7 TRBV19 . . TGTGCCAGTAGTAACACCCTCTACGAGCAGTACTTC CASSNTLYEQYF
14 TRBJ1-6 TRBV7-6 . TRBD1 TGTGCCAGCAGCTTTGAACAGGGGGATTCACCCCTCCACTTT CASSFEQGDSPLHF
13 TRBJ2-3 TRBV27 . . TGTGCCAGCAGTTTGGGGGTAGGGGATACGCAGTATTTT CASSLGVGDTQYF
14 TRBJ1-3 TRBV11-2 . . TGTGCCAGCAGCTTAAAGAACTCTGGAAACACCATATATTTT CASSLKNSGNTIYF
18 TRBJ2-2 TRBV5-1 . . TGCGCCAGCAGCTTGGCTGTAGGACCCTTCTCTGGAACCGGGGAGCTGTTTTTT CASSLAVGPFSGTGELFF
13 TRBJ2-5 TRBV19 . . TGTGCCAGTAGTAGGGCAGGATTGGGGACCCAGTACTTC CASSRAGLGTQYF
13 TRBJ1-5 TRBV6-1 . . TGTGCCAGCAGTGAAGGGAACAATCAGCCCCAGCATTTT CASSEGNNQPQHF
16 TRBJ2-7 TRBV5-1 . . TGCGCCAGCAGCTTGGGGACTACCCTTAGCTCCTACGAGCAGTACTTC CASSLGTTLSSYEQYF
14 TRBJ1-1 TRBV19 few . TGTGCCAGTAGTATCCGGCAGGGGAACACTGAAGCTTTCTTT CASSIRQGNTEAFF
17 TRBJ2-4 TRBV14 . TRBD2 TGTGCCAGCAGCCAAGGGGGACTAGCGGGAGTAAAAAACATTCAGTACTTC CASSQGGLAGVKNIQYF
15 TRBJ1-1 TRBV5-4 . TRBD1 TGTGCCAGCAGCTCATACAGGGGACGGTTCACTGAAGCTTTCTTT CASSSYRGRFTEAFF
15 TRBJ1-1 TRBV10-1 . . TGCGCCAGCAGCGCGCAATGGGGCGCTGGAACTGAAGCTTTCTTT CASSAQWGAGTEAFF
17 TRBJ2-1 TRBV12-2 . . TGTGCAAGTCGCTTATTAGTTGGCGGGACTAGCGGGGCGGGGCAGTTCTTC CASRLLVGGTSGAGQFF
14 TRBJ1-6 TRBV27 . . TGTGCCAGCAGTCCGACAAGTTATAATTCACCCCTCCACTTT CASSPTSYNSPLHF
11 TRBJ2-7 TRBV25-1 . . TGTGCCAGCGGAAACAGCTACGAGCAGTACTTC CASGNSYEQYF
15 TRBJ2-7 TRBV5-6 . . TGTGCCAGCAGCGGTCGGGCGAGGCTGCAGTACGAGCAGTACTTC CASSGRARLQYEQYF
14 TRBJ1-2 TRBV5-1 . . TGCGCCAGCAGCTTAGAACCGGGAGCTTATGGCTACACCTTC CASSLEPGAYGYTF
16 TRBJ1-3 TRBV9 . . TGTGCCAGCAGCGTAGGCCCAGAGAGATGGGGAAACACCATATATTTT CASSVGPERWGNTIYF
15 TRBJ1-1 TRBV6-1 . . TGTGCCAGCAGTGAAGGAGTAATAGGGAACACTGAAGCTTTCTTT CASSEGVIGNTEAFF
13 TRBJ2-7 TRBV7-2 . . TGTGCCAGCAGCTGGGCCCGCGGCTACGAGCAGTACTTC CASSWARGYEQYF
19 TRBJ2-1 TRBV12-2 . . TGTGCAAGTCGCCCGTCCGGGGTAGGGGTGGGACTACCACACAATGAGCAGTTCTTC CASRPSGVGVGLPHNEQFF
16 TRBJ2-2 TRBV5-4 . . TGTGCCAGCAGCTCCAGAACGGGGGCCGACACCGGGGAGCTGTTTTTT CASSSRTGADTGELFF
12 TRBJ2-1 TRBV7-6 . . TGTGCCAGCAGCCTGAGGGGTGGTGAGCAGTTCTTC CASSLRGGEQFF
15 TRBJ1-5 TRBV5-1 . . TGCGCCAGCAGCCCGACACCTTATAGCAATCAGCCCCAGCATTTT CASSPTPYSNQPQHF
14 TRBJ2-3 TRBV7-2 . TRBD1 TGTGCCAGCAGAAGACAGGGGGCCACAGATACGCAGTATTTT CASRRQGATDTQYF
16 TRBJ2-2 TRBV4-2 . . TGTGCCAGCAGCCAAGATCTTGGGGATATCAACGGGGAGCTGTTTTTT CASSQDLGDINGELFF
13 TRBJ1-1 TRBV19 . TRBD1 TGTGCCAGTTCCCGGGACAGGGACCCTGAAGCTTTCTTT CASSRDRDPEAFF
16 TRBJ2-1 TRBV5-1 once TRBD2 TGCGCCAGCAGCCCGACAGCGGGGGGGCCCAACAATGAGCAGTTCTTC CASSPTAGGPNNEQFF
14 TRBJ1-2 TRBV5-6 . . TGTGCCAGCAGCTTAGGACAGACCCACTATGGCTACACCTTC CASSLGQTHYGYTF
14 TRBJ2-4 TRBV5-1 . . TGCGCCAGCAGCTTGGAACCTGCCAAAAACATTCAGTACTTC CASSLEPAKNIQYF
14 TRBJ1-1 TRBV6-6 . . TGTGCCAGCAGTTACTCGATCCTGAACACTGAAGCTTTCTTT CASSYSILNTEAFF
15 TRBJ2-7 TRBV6-1 . . TGTGCCAGCAGTGAAGCTATTACAGGAGGTTACGAGCAGTACTTC CASSEAITGGYEQYF
13 TRBJ1-1 TRBV27 once . TGTGCCAGCAGTTTAACCGGGGACACTGAAGCTTTCTTT CASSLTGDTEAFF
12 TRBJ1-1 TRBV11-2 few TRBD1 TGTGCCAGCAGCAAGGGGGCGGCTGAAGCTTTCTTT CASSKGAAEAFF
13 TRBJ1-2 TRBV30 . . TGTGCCTGGATCCCGGGGGGCGACTATGGCTACACCTTC CAWIPGGDYGYTF
13 TRBJ2-3 TRBV5-4 . . TGTGCCAGCAGCTGGGGCCTCACAGATACGCAGTATTTT CASSWGLTDTQYF
12 TRBJ2-7 TRBV5-5 . . TGTGCCAGCAGCCGGCTATTGCACGAGCAGTACTTC CASSRLLHEQYF
16 TRBJ1-1 TRBV11-2 . TRBD1 TGTGCCACCAAGGGGATCAGGGGGCGCTTAGACACTGAAGCTTTCTTT CATKGIRGRLDTEAFF
12 TRBJ2-1 TRBV6-6 . . TGTGCCAGCAGTTACCCCCCGGATGAGCAGTTCTTC CASSYPPDEQFF
15 TRBJ2-3 TRBV27 . . TGTGCCAGCAGTTTATCTCCCATTGACACAGATACGCAGTATTTT CASSLSPIDTDTQYF
15 TRBJ1-2 TRBV27 . . TGTGCCAGCAGGGAACGACGGGAGCCGGTCTATGGCTACACCTTC CASRERREPVYGYTF
14 TRBJ2-2 TRBV10-2 . . TGCGCCAGCAGGGATATACTGAACACCGGGGAGCTGTTTTTT CASRDILNTGELFF
14 TRBJ2-5 TRBV10-3 few TRBD2 TGTGCCATAGGACTAGCGGGATCCCAAGAGACCCAGTACTTC CAIGLAGSQETQYF
15 TRBJ2-5 TRBV15 . . TGTGCCACCAGCCCTGGAGGGGTCATCCAAGAGACCCAGTACTTC CATSPGGVIQETQYF
15 TRBJ2-5 TRBV5-4 . . TGTGCCAGTCAGGGGTCCGGGGCCAGACAAGAGACCCAGTACTTC CASQGSGARQETQYF
14 TRBJ2-1 TRBV6-5 medium-sized . TGTGCCAGCAGTTACTCGAGGGTTTACAATGAGCAGTTCTTC CASSYSRVYNEQFF
15 TRBJ2-3 TRBV5-4 . TRBD2 TGTGCCAGCAGCTTGGGACTAGCGGGGACAGATACGCAGTATTTT CASSLGLAGTDTQYF
14 TRBJ2-1 TRBV29-1 . . TGCAGCGTTGAGGGGCTAGCCTACCTCAATGAGCAGTTCTTC CSVEGLAYLNEQFF
15 TRBJ2-5 TRBV2 few TRBD1 TGTGCCAGCAGTCCCTCCGGGACAGGGGAAGAGACCCAGTACTTC CASSPSGTGEETQYF
14 TRBJ1-5 TRBV5-1 . TRBD1 TGCGCCAGCAGCAGCACAGGGGGGAATCAGCCCCAGCATTTT CASSSTGGNQPQHF
16 TRBJ1-1 TRBV4-1 . . TGCGCCAGCAGCCAAGAGGGAGGCCTAAGGTACACTGAAGCTTTCTTT CASSQEGGLRYTEAFF
14 TRBJ2-2 TRBV9 . TRBD1 TGTGCCAGCAGCGTCCAGGGGGACCCCGGGGAGCTGTTTTTT CASSVQGDPGELFF
16 TRBJ1-3 TRBV5-4 once . TGTGCCAGCAGCTTGGCCGGGGGTAGCTCTGGAAACACCATATATTTT CASSLAGGSSGNTIYF